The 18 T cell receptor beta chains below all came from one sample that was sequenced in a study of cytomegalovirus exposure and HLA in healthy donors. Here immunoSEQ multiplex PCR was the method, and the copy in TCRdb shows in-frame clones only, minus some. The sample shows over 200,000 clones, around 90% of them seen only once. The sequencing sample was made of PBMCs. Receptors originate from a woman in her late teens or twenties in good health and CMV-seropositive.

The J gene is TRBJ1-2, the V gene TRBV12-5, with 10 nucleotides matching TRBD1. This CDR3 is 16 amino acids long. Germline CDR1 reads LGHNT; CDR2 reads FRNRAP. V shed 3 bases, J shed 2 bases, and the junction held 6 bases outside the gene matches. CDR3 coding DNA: TGTGCTAGTGGTTTAGCCGGGACAGGGGAGAACTATGGCTACACCTTC. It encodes CASGLAGTGENYGYTF.

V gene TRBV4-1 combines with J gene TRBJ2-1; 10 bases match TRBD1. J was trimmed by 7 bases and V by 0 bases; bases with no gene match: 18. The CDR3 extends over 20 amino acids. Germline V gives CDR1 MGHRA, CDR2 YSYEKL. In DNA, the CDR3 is TGCGCCAGCAGCCAAGACGGACAGGGGGTCAACCTACTAGCGGATAATGAGCAGTTCTTC. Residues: CASSQDGQGVNLLADNEQFF.

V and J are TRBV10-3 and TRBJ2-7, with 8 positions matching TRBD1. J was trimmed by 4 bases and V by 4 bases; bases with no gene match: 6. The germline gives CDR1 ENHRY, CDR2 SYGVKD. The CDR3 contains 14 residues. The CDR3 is CAISGRQGMYEQYF. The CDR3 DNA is TGTGCCATCAGTGGCCGACAGGGGATGTACGAGCAGTACTTC.

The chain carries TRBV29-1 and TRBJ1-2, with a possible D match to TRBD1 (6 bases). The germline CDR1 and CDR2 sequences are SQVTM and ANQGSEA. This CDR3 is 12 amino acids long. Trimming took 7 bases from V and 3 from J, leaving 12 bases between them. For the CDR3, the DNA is TGCAGCGACGTACAGGGTCACTATGGCTACACCTTC. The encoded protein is CSDVQGHYGYTF.

CDR3 nucleotide sequence: TGTGCCAGAAGCTTGGGACTAGCGGTTAGCTCCTACGAGCAGTACTTC. Translated: CARSLGLAVSSYEQYF. V gene TRBV5-3 combines with J gene TRBJ2-7, with 9 bases aligning to TRBD2. TRBV5-3 is noted as an ORF with a role that remains uncertain. This CDR3 has 16 residues. Trimming removed 0 bases from V and 0 bases from J; junction bases left unmatched: 4.

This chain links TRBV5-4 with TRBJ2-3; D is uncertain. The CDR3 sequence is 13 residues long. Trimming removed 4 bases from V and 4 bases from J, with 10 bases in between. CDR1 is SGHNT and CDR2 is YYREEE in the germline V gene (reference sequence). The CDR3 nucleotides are TGTGCCAGCAGCGATAATTCGGCAGATACGCAGTATTTT. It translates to CASSDNSADTQYF.

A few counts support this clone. CDR3 protein: CASMHPGGQTQYF. CDR3 in DNA: TGTGCCAGCATGCATCCAGGGGGGCAGACCCAGTACTTC. V and J are TRBV5-4 and TRBJ2-5, with D possibly matching TRBD1 (7 bases). CDR1 is SGHNT and CDR2 is YYREEE in the germline V gene (reference sequence). The germline V and J ends were trimmed by 6 bases and 6 bases, with 15 bases remaining between them. This CDR3 has 13 residues.

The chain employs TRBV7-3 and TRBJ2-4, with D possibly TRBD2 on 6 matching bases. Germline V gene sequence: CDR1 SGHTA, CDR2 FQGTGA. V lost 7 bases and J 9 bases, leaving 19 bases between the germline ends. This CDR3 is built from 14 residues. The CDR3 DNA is TGTGCCAGCACCGGGACTTTTACTTCAGGCATTCAGTACTTC. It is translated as CASTGTFTSGIQYF.

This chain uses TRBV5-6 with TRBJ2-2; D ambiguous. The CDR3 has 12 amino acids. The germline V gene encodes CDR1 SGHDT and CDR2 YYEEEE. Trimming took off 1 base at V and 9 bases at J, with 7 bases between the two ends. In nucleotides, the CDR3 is TGTGCCAGCAGCTTGTCTACCAGGGAGCTGTTTTTT. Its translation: CASSLSTRELFF.

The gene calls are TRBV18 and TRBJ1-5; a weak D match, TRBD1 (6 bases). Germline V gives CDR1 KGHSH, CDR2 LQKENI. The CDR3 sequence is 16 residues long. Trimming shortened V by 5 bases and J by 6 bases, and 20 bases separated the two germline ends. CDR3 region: CASSSSKTGLGQPQHF. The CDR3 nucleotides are TGTGCCAGCTCATCGTCGAAAACAGGGCTAGGTCAGCCCCAGCATTTT.

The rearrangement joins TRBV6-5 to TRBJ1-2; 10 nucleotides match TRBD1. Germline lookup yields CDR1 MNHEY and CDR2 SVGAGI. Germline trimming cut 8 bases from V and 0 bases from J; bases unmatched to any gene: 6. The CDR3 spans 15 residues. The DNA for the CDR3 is TGTGCCAGCTGGAGACAGGGGGCAGCTAACTATGGCTACACCTTC. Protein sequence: CASWRQGAANYGYTF.

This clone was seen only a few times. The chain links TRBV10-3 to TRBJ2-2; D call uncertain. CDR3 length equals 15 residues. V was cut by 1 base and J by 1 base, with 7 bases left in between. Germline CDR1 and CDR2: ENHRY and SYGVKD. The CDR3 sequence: CAISEFRVNTGELFF. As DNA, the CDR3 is TGTGCCATCAGTGAGTTTCGGGTGAACACCGGGGAGCTGTTTTTT.

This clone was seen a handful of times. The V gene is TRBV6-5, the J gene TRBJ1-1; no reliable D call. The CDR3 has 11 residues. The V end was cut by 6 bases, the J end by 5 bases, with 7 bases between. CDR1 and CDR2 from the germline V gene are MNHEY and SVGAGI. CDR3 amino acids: CASRRETEAFF. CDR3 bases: TGTGCCAGCAGGAGGGAGACTGAAGCTTTCTTT.

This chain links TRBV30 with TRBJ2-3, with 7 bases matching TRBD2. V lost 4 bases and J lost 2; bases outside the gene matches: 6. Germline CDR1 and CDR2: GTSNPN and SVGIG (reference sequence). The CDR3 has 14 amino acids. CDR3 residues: CAWTGGRYTDTQYF. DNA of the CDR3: TGTGCCTGGACCGGGGGGAGGTACACAGATACGCAGTATTTT.

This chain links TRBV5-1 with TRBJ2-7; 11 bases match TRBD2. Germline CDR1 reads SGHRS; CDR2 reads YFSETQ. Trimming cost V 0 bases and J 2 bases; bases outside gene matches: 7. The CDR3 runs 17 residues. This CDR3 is CASSLGRTSGSPYEQYF. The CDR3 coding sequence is TGCGCCAGCAGCTTGGGACGTACTAGCGGGAGCCCCTACGAGCAGTACTTC.

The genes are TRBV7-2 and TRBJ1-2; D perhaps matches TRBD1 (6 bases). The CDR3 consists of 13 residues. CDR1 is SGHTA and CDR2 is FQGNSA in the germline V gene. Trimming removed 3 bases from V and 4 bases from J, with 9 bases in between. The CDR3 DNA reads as TGTGCCAGCAGCTTTGGACAGATCTATGGCTACACCTTC. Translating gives CASSFGQIYGYTF. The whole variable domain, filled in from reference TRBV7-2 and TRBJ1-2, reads GAGVSQSPSNKVTEKGKDVELRCDPISGHTALYWYRQSLGQGLEFLIYFQGNSAPDKSGLPSDRFSAERTGGSVSTLTIQRTQQEDSAVYLCASSFGQIYGYTFGSGTRLTVV.

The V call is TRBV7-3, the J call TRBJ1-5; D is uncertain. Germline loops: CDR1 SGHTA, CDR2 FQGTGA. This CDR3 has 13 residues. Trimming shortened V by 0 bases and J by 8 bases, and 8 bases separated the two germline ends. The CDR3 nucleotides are TGTGCCAGCAGCTTAACACCGGGAGAGCCCCAGCATTTT. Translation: CASSLTPGEPQHF.

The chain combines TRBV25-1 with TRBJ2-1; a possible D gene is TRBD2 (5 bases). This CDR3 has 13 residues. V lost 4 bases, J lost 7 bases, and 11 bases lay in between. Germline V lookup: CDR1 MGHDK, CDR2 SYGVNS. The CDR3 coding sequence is TGTGCCAGCAGTGCCTACTCGGGAAATGAGCAGTTCTTC. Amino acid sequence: CASSAYSGNEQFF.